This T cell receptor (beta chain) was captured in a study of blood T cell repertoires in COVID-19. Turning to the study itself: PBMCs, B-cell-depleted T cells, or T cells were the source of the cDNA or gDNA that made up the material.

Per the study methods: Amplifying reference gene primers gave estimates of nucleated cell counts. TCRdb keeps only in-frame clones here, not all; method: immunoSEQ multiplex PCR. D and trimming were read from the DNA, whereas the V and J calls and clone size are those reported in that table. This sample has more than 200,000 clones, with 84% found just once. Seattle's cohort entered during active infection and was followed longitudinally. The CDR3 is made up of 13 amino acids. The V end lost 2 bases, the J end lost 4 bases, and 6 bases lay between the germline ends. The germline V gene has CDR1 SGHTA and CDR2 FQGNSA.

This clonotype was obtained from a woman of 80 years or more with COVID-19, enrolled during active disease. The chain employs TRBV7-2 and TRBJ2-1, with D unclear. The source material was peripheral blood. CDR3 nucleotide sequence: TGTGCCAGCAGCTTAACCGCGTACAATGAGCAGTTCTTC. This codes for CASSLTAYNEQFF.